This TCR beta chain was captured by sequencing in a study of shared clonotypes between healthy human individuals. General study results and limits: Sharing across four donors was highest in naive CD4 (roughly 5%) and lowest in memory CD8 (around 0.4%). The generation probabilities recorded for non-shared clonotypes fell below those of clonotypes shared by all four donors.

Positively selected for CCR7, the CD45RO-negative cells used as naive CD8 cells excluded terminally differentiated effector memory CD45RA+ cells. The donors were adults (healthy and HIV-negative) with no recent acute infections or vaccinations. Looked up from germline, CDR1 is SEHNR and CDR2 is FQNEAQ (reference sequence). The CDR3 totals 16 residues. Trimming removed 4 bases from V and 4 bases from J; junction bases left unmatched: 6. The data were produced by immunoSEQ multiplex PCR, yet TCRdb's version contains in-frame clones alone and is incomplete. The sample has roughly 2,000,000 clones, approximately 94% seen once. Remarks on this clone: Its antigen is still unknown.

The gene calls are TRBV7-9 and TRBJ1-3, with 11 bases that match TRBD1. Sequenced input: naive CD8+ T cells sorted from blood. The origin of this receptor is a young man in good health. The chain's CDR3 is CASSWTGGESGNTIYF. As DNA, the CDR3 is TGTGCCAGCAGCTGGACAGGGGGCGAATCCGGAAACACCATATATTTT.